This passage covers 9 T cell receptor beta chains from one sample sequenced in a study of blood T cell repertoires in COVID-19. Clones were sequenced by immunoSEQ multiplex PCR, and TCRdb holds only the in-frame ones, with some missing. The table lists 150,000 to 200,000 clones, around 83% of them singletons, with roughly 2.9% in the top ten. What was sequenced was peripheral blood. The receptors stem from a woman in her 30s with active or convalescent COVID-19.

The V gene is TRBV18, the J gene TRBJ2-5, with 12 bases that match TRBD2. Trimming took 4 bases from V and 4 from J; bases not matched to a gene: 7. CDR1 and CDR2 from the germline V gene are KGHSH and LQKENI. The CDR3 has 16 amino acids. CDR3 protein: CASSRLAGDSVETQYF. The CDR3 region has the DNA TGTGCCAGCTCACGACTAGCGGGAGATTCGGTAGAGACCCAGTACTTC.

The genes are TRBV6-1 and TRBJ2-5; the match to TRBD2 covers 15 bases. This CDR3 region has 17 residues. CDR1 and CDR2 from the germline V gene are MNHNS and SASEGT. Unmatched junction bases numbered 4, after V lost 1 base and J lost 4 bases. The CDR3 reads CASSEDWTSGGGETQYF. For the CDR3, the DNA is TGTGCCAGCAGTGAAGACTGGACTAGCGGGGGGGGAGAGACCCAGTACTTC.

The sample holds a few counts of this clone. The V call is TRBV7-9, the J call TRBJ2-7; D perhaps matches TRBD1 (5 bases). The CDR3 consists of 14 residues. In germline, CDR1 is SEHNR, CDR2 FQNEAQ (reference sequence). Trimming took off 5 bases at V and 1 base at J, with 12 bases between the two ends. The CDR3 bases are TGTGCCAGCAGCCTGCGCAGGGAATCCTACGAGCAGTACTTC. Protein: CASSLRRESYEQYF.

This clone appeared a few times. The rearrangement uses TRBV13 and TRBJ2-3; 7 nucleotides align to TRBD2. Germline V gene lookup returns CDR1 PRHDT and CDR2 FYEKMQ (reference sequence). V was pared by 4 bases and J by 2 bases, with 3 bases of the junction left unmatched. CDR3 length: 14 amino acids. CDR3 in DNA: TGTGCCAGCAGCTCTAGCGGCGCCACAGATACGCAGTATTTT. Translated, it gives CASSSSGATDTQYF.

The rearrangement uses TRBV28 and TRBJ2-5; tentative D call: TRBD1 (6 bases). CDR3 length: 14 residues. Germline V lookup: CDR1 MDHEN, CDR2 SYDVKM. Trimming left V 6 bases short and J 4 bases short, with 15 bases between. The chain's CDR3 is CASRDQGSAETQYF. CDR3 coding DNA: TGTGCCAGCAGAGACCAGGGGTCGGCAGAGACCCAGTACTTC.

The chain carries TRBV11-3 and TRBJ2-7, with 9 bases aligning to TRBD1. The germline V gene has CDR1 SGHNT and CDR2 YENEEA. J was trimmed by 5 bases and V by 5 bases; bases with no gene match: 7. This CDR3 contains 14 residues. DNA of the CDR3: TGTGCCAGCAGCCCTGGACAGGGGAGTCACGAGCAGTACTTC. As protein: CASSPGQGSHEQYF.

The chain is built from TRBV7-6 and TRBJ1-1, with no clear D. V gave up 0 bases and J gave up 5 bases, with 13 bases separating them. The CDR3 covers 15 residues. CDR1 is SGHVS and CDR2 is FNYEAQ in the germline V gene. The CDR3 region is CASSLAARDGTEAFF. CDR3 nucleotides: TGTGCCAGCAGCTTAGCGGCGAGGGATGGGACTGAAGCTTTCTTT.

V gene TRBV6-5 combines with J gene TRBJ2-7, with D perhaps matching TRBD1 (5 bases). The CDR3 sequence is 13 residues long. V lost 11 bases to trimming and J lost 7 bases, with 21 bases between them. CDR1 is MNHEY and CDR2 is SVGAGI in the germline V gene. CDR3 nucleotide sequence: TGTGCCGCTCATAGATGGCAGGGCAATGAGCAGTACTTC. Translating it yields CAAHRWQGNEQYF.

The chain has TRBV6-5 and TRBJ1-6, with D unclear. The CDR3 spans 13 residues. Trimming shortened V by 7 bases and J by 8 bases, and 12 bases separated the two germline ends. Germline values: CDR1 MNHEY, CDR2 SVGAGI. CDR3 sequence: CASTQYPYSPLHF. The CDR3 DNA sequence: TGTGCCAGCACCCAGTACCCCTATTCACCCCTCCACTTT.